These T cell receptor beta chains were read from a single sample in a study of blood T cells in healthy people across ages. MiXCR was run by TCRdb on the 5' RACE reads, yielding one entry per CDR3 protein. The sample shows about 1.6 million distinct CDR3 sequences, around 35% of them seen only once. Specimen: blood. The receptors stem from a woman in her thirties in good health. CDR3s include the opening cysteine and the closing phenylalanine or tryptophan. The D gene is left open where the match is weak. Clone size is stated in some rows and not others, as once, few, many or a class when expanded.

D gene: TRBD1
J gene: TRBJ1-4
clone size: NA
V gene: TRBV20-1
CDR3 length: 14
CDR3 protein: CSALDRGANEKLFF
CDR3 DNA: TGCAGTGCCTTGGACAGGGGAGCTAATGAAAAACTGTTTTTT

D gene: NA
J gene: TRBJ2-3
clone size: NA
V gene: TRBV11-2
CDR3 length: 16
CDR3 protein: CASSLAGGALADTQYF
CDR3 DNA: TGTGCCAGCAGCTTAGCAGGCGGGGCCCTCGCAGATACGCAGTATTTT

D gene: NA
J gene: TRBJ1-2
clone size: few
V gene: TRBV5-1
CDR3 length: 14
CDR3 protein: CASSSGMGKGGYTF
CDR3 DNA: TGCGCCAGCAGCTCTGGAATGGGGAAGGGAGGCTACACCTTC

D gene: NA
J gene: TRBJ1-6
clone size: NA
V gene: TRBV6-4
CDR3 length: 15
CDR3 protein: CASSAGRSYNSPLHF
CDR3 DNA: TGTGCCAGCAGTGCCGGGCGTTCCTATAATTCACCCCTCCACTTT

D gene: NA
J gene: TRBJ1-2
clone size: NA
V gene: TRBV20-1
CDR3 length: 15
CDR3 protein: CSARKLIHANSGYTF
CDR3 DNA: TGCAGTGCTAGAAAACTAATACACGCGAATAGTGGCTACACCTTC

D gene: TRBD2
J gene: TRBJ2-4
clone size: NA
V gene: TRBV20-1
CDR3 length: 15
CDR3 protein: CSASGAGGPQNIQYF
CDR3 DNA: TGCAGTGCTAGTGGGGCGGGAGGGCCCCAAAACATTCAGTACTTC

D gene: TRBD2
J gene: TRBJ2-5
clone size: few
V gene: TRBV7-9
CDR3 length: 15
CDR3 protein: CASRPKREREETQYF
CDR3 DNA: TGTGCCAGCAGACCGAAGCGGGAGAGGGAGGAGACCCAGTACTTC

D gene: NA
J gene: TRBJ1-4
clone size: NA
V gene: TRBV18
CDR3 length: 13
CDR3 protein: CASSGGQNEKLFF
CDR3 DNA: TGTGCCAGCTCTGGGGGCCAAAATGAAAAACTGTTTTTT

D gene: NA
J gene: TRBJ2-7
clone size: few
V gene: TRBV5-1
CDR3 length: 15
CDR3 protein: CASSLLGGEGYEQYF
CDR3 DNA: TGCGCCAGCAGCTTGCTTGGGGGAGAAGGTTACGAGCAGTACTTC

D gene: TRBD1
J gene: TRBJ2-7
clone size: few
V gene: TRBV14
CDR3 length: 16
CDR3 protein: CASSPKGQGRSYEQYF
CDR3 DNA: TGTGCCAGCAGCCCCAAGGGACAGGGCCGCTCCTACGAGCAGTACTTC

D gene: NA
J gene: TRBJ2-7
clone size: once
V gene: TRBV20-1
CDR3 length: 18
CDR3 protein: CSARDWSGLGGRAYEQYF
CDR3 DNA: TGCAGTGCTAGAGATTGGTCGGGTCTGGGAGGACGGGCCTACGAGCAGTACTTC

D gene: NA
J gene: TRBJ2-1
clone size: NA
V gene: TRBV3-1
CDR3 length: 14
CDR3 protein: CASSHRQTLGEQFF
CDR3 DNA: TGTGCCAGCAGCCATAGGCAGACCCTAGGAGAGCAGTTCTTC

D gene: NA
J gene: TRBJ2-5
clone size: NA
V gene: TRBV30
CDR3 length: 16
CDR3 protein: CAWSAGWGQGVETQYF
CDR3 DNA: TGTGCCTGGAGTGCAGGGTGGGGCCAGGGTGTGGAGACCCAGTACTTC

D gene: NA
J gene: TRBJ2-6
clone size: once
V gene: TRBV5-1
CDR3 length: 14
CDR3 protein: CASGVSAGANVRTF
CDR3 DNA: TGCGCGAGTGGGGTTAGCGCTGGGGCCAACGTCCGGACTTTC

D gene: TRBD2
J gene: TRBJ2-1
clone size: NA
V gene: TRBV25-1
CDR3 length: 16
CDR3 protein: CASSESGGSPYNEQFF
CDR3 DNA: TGTGCCAGCAGTGAAAGCGGCGGGAGCCCCTACAATGAGCAGTTCTTC

D gene: NA
J gene: TRBJ2-7
clone size: NA
V gene: TRBV25-1
CDR3 length: 15
CDR3 protein: CASSDEGGGPYEQYF
CDR3 DNA: TGTGCCAGCAGTGACGAGGGCGGTGGGCCCTACGAGCAGTACTTC

D gene: NA
J gene: TRBJ1-5
clone size: NA
V gene: TRBV5-1
CDR3 length: 15
CDR3 protein: CASSLGSAPNQPQHF
CDR3 DNA: TGCGCCAGCAGCCTGGGCTCTGCCCCTAATCAGCCCCAGCATTTT

D gene: NA
J gene: TRBJ2-3
clone size: NA
V gene: TRBV10-3
CDR3 length: 14
CDR3 protein: CAISDVLSTDTQYF
CDR3 DNA: TGTGCCATCAGTGACGTTCTAAGCACAGATACGCAGTATTTT

D gene: NA
J gene: TRBJ1-1
clone size: few
V gene: TRBV7-2
CDR3 length: 14
CDR3 protein: CASSSARGNTEAFF
CDR3 DNA: TGTGCCAGCAGCTCAGCTCGGGGGAACACTGAAGCTTTCTTT

D gene: NA
J gene: TRBJ1-2
clone size: NA
V gene: TRBV7-6
CDR3 length: 15
CDR3 protein: CASSAGVGANYGYTF
CDR3 DNA: TGTGCCAGCAGCGCCGGGGTGGGGGCTAACTATGGCTACACCTTC

D gene: NA
J gene: TRBJ1-4
clone size: NA
V gene: TRBV3-1
CDR3 length: 14
CDR3 protein: CASSQNDRREKLFF
CDR3 DNA: TGTGCCAGCAGCCAAAATGATAGACGTGAAAAACTGTTTTTT

D gene: TRBD2
J gene: TRBJ2-1
clone size: few
V gene: TRBV4-2
CDR3 length: 19
CDR3 protein: CASSLYLLAGEESYNEQFF
CDR3 DNA: TGTGCCAGCAGCCTTTACCTGCTAGCGGGAGAAGAGTCCTACAATGAGCAGTTCTTC

D gene: TRBD1
J gene: TRBJ1-2
clone size: NA
V gene: TRBV2
CDR3 length: 15
CDR3 protein: CASTEETGANYGYTF
CDR3 DNA: TGTGCCAGCACCGAAGAGACAGGGGCTAACTATGGCTACACCTTC

D gene: NA
J gene: TRBJ2-3
clone size: NA
V gene: TRBV20-1
CDR3 length: 15
CDR3 protein: CSATGLDGLTDTQYF
CDR3 DNA: TGCAGTGCTACGGGCCTGGACGGACTCACAGATACGCAGTATTTT

D gene: NA
J gene: TRBJ2-7
clone size: many
V gene: TRBV4-1
CDR3 length: 14
CDR3 protein: CASSQETGTYEQYF
CDR3 DNA: TGCGCCAGCAGCCAAGAGACGGGAACCTACGAGCAGTACTTC

D gene: NA
J gene: TRBJ1-2
clone size: NA
V gene: TRBV20-1
CDR3 length: 13
CDR3 protein: CSARDERAGGYTF
CDR3 DNA: TGCAGTGCTAGAGATGAGCGGGCCGGTGGCTACACCTTC

D gene: TRBD2
J gene: TRBJ2-1
clone size: few
V gene: TRBV4-1
CDR3 length: 17
CDR3 protein: CASSQDRSAGVFDEQFF
CDR3 DNA: TGCGCCAGCAGCCAAGATAGGTCCGCGGGAGTATTCGATGAGCAGTTCTTC

D gene: NA
J gene: TRBJ2-5
clone size: NA
V gene: TRBV7-9
CDR3 length: 13
CDR3 protein: CASSLVPLETQYF
CDR3 DNA: TGTGCCAGCAGCTTAGTCCCCCTAGAGACCCAGTACTTC

D gene: NA
J gene: TRBJ2-3
clone size: once
V gene: TRBV18
CDR3 length: 14
CDR3 protein: CASSPPVDTDTQYF
CDR3 DNA: TGTGCCAGCTCACCACCGGTCGACACAGATACGCAGTATTTT